This T cell receptor beta chain was recovered during a study of T cells after yellow fever vaccination. General study results and limits: Subsequent to the booster, the majority of primary-vaccination clones reappeared (roughly 95% CD4, 80% to 90% CD8). Abundant clonotypes from the bulk population could get into FACS-sorted repertoires as contaminants.

At least ten counts were recorded for this clonotype. Its specificity is not known. A universal primer site and UMIs were added as TCR cDNA was made by 5'RACE template switching. TCRdb analysed the 5' RACE reads with MiXCR anew, one entry per CDR3 protein. The sample shows 200,000 to 300,000 distinct CDR3 sequences, 3.6% of them seen only once. Germline lookup yields CDR1 SGHTA and CDR2 FQGNSA. CDR3 size: 14 residues. Trimming shortened V by 5 bases and J by 3 bases, and 13 bases separated the two germline ends. The TCR originated in a man younger than 30 who received the YFV17D yellow fever vaccine. Material: PBMCs, obtained 15 days after the yellow fever booster vaccination. The chain joins TRBV7-2 to TRBJ1-1; D possibly corresponds to TRBD1 (5 bases). CDR3 in DNA: TGTGCCAGCAGCCTCATAGCGGGGGACACTGAAGCTTTCTTT. Its translation: CASSLIAGDTEAFF. The full variable domain, with the rest looked up from reference TRBV7-2 and TRBJ1-1, is GAGVSQSPSNKVTEKGKDVELRCDPISGHTALYWYRQSLGQGLEFLIYFQGNSAPDKSGLPSDRFSAERTGGSVSTLTIQRTQQEDSAVYLCASSLIAGDTEAFFGQGTRLTVV.